This T cell receptor beta chain derives from a study of T cell responses to AZD1222 COVID-19 vaccine. Regarding the study as a whole: White British people made up most donors, females outnumbered males, and clonal diversity was possibly underestimated. Across the whole spike, CD4 TCRs peaked at regions 160-218 and 743-854. Repertoires were obtained solely post-peak T cell response.

This CDR3 is built from 15 residues. Germline values: CDR1 SGDLS, CDR2 YYNGEE. J lost 5 bases, V lost 0 bases, and 4 bases had no gene match. Note on this clone: What it binds is unknown.

The table came from immunoSEQ multiplex PCR; TCRdb's copy has only in-frame clones and leaves some out. The sample has some 200,000 clones, roughly 92% seen once; the top ten hold 3.6%. The origin of this receptor is an adult who received the MenACWY meningococcal vaccine as a control. The chain links TRBV9 to TRBJ2-1; 8 positions match TRBD2. Sequences were derived from peripheral blood, sampled 28 days after the second dose of the MenACWY control vaccine. The CDR3 DNA follows: TGTGCCAGCAGCGTAGTGGCGGGAGGCGACAATGAGCAGTTCTTC. It translates to CASSVVAGGDNEQFF.